The 26 T cell receptor beta chains below come from one sample, sequenced in a study of early T cells in non-severe SARS-CoV-2 infection. MiXCR was run by TCRdb on the 5' RACE reads, yielding one entry per CDR3 protein. This table holds fewer than 85,000 distinct CDR3 sequences, about 10% found once. This specimen was whole blood, taken at baseline. The receptor set was obtained from an adult who was a healthcare worker with PCR-confirmed SARS-CoV-2 infection or an uninfected control (not recorded which).

This clonotype was counted ten times or more. The V gene is TRBV13, the J gene TRBJ1-6, with 7 bases identical to TRBD1. This CDR3 is 15 amino acids long. Germline CDR1 and CDR2: PRHDT and FYEKMQ (reference sequence). The V gene end was trimmed by 4 bases and the J gene end by 7 bases; junction bases not matched to a gene: 7. The CDR3 region is CASSSGQANNSPLHF. The DNA of the CDR3 is TGTGCCAGCAGCTCCGGACAGGCTAACAATTCACCCCTCCACTTT.

The sample holds a few counts of this clonotype. V gene TRBV12-3 or TRBV12-4 combines with J gene TRBJ1-1, with unresolved D. This CDR3 spans 16 amino acids. V was clipped by 3 bases and J by 1 base, with 15 bases between them. CDR3 in DNA: TGTGCCAGCAGTTTGGCTGGAGCCCGCAGGAACACTGAAGCTTTCTTT. Its protein product is CASSLAGARRNTEAFF.

This clonotype was detected only a few times. This chain joins TRBV6-6 and TRBJ1-1, with D perhaps TRBD1 (6 bases). The length of the CDR3 is 11 residues. CDR1 is MNHNY, CDR2 SVGAGI, per germline (reference sequence). Between the trimmed V and J ends, which lost 7 bases and 11 bases, there was a span of 14 bases. As DNA, the CDR3 is TGTGCCAGCACCTTAGGGGGACGGGCTTTCTTT. Residues: CASTLGGRAFF.

V is TRBV15 and J is TRBJ1-6; weak D call: TRBD1 (6 bases). Germline loops: CDR1 LNHNV, CDR2 YYDKDF (reference sequence). Trimming removed 0 bases from V and 1 base from J, with 10 bases in between. The CDR3 loop spans 17 amino acids. The CDR3 here is CATSRDTGYSYNSPLHF. The CDR3 coding sequence is TGTGCCACCAGCAGAGATACAGGGTATTCCTATAATTCACCCCTCCACTTT.

This clonotype was recorded a few times. This chain joins TRBV12-3 or TRBV12-4 and TRBJ2-2, with 11 bases matching TRBD2. The CDR3 totals 14 residues. With 7 bases clipped from V and 4 bases from J, the junction kept 2 bases outside the gene matches. The CDR3 bases are TGTGCCAGCATAGCGGGGGGGACCACCGGGGAGCTGTTTTTT. Amino acids: CASIAGGTTGELFF.

This clonotype has more than one count but fewer than ten. V usage is TRBV4-2 and J usage is TRBJ1-2; 8 nucleotides match TRBD1. The trim removed 5 bases at V and 8 bases at J, leaving 19 bases unmatched. This CDR3 region has 17 residues. Germline-derived CDR1 and CDR2 are LGHNA and YNFKEQ. As DNA, the CDR3 is TGTGCCAGCAGCAAAACTTCGGACAGGGCGAATAGAGGAGGCTACACCTTC. It is translated as CASSKTSDRANRGGYTF.

Details on this clonotype: Being one base from a much bigger clone, this may be a read error. The chain combines TRBV3-1 with TRBJ2-1; D gene ambiguous. Germline loops: CDR1 LGHDT, CDR2 YNNKEL (reference sequence). CDR3 length: 15 residues. The CDR3 coding sequence is TGTGCCAGCAGCCAAGGCAGGTTCTCCTACAATGAGCGGTTCTTC. Its translation is CASSQGRFSYNERFF.

This clonotype was counted a few times. The rearrangement joins TRBV4-3 to TRBJ2-1; 8 nucleotides match TRBD2. Germline V gene sequence: CDR1 LGHNA, CDR2 YSLEER. This CDR3 has 16 amino acids. Trimming removed 4 bases from V and 5 bases from J; junction bases left unmatched: 10. In DNA, the CDR3 is TGCGCCAGCAGCCCCCGAAGCGGGGGCTCTAACAATGAGCAGTTCTTC. It specifies CASSPRSGGSNNEQFF.

The chain combines TRBV12-3 or TRBV12-4 with TRBJ2-5, with 7 bases matching TRBD1. The CDR3 has 15 amino acids. V trimming: 4 bases; J trimming: 2 bases; junction bases outside the gene matches: 7. DNA of the CDR3: TGTGCCAGCAGTTCCCGGGACAGAAAACAAGAGACCCAGTACTTC. It yields the protein CASSSRDRKQETQYF.

The chain combines TRBV20-1 with TRBJ2-1, with 10 positions matching TRBD2. The V gene's germline CDR1 is DFQATT and CDR2 SNEGSKA (reference sequence). The J segment lost 7 bases and the V segment lost 4 bases, leaving 10 bases of the junction unmatched. The CDR3 is made up of 15 amino acids. The CDR3 DNA sequence: TGCAGTGCTATCCTTCAGCGGGGGGGAGGGAATGAGCAGTTCTTC. It yields the protein CSAILQRGGGNEQFF.

This clonotype was counted a few times. The chain combines TRBV19 with TRBJ1-2; D is perhaps TRBD1 (5 bases). The length of the CDR3 is 13 residues. CDR1 LNHDA and CDR2 SQIVND come from the germline V gene (reference sequence). The germline V and J ends were trimmed by 4 bases and 1 base, with 7 bases remaining between them. Here the CDR3 DNA reads TGTGCCAGTAGTAAAGGGGTTAACTATGGCTACACCTTC. It is translated as CASSKGVNYGYTF. The full variable domain, in which reference TRBV19 and TRBJ1-2 provide the parts outside the CDR3, is DGGITQSPKYLFRKEGQNVTLSCEQNLNHDAMYWYRQDPGQGLRLIYYSQIVNDFQKGDIAEGYSVSREKKESFPLTVTSAQKNPTAFYLCASSKGVNYGYTFGSGTRLTVV.

This chain connects TRBV6-2 or TRBV6-3 to TRBJ2-3; D could derive from TRBD1 or TRBD2 (5 bases each). The CDR3 is made up of 17 amino acids. V was cut by 5 bases and J by 0 bases, with 18 bases left in between. Germline V CDR1 and CDR2: MNHEY, SVGEGT. CDR3 DNA: TGTGCCAGCAGTCCTCAGTACGGGGCCTCTAGCACAGATACGCAGTATTTT. This translates into CASSPQYGASSTDTQYF.

Ten or more counts support this clonotype. This sequence joins TRBV5-6 and TRBJ2-3; D gene uncertain. Germline V lookup: CDR1 SGHDT, CDR2 YYEEEE. The CDR3 is 14 amino acids. V dropped 1 base and J dropped 7 bases, with 13 bases sitting between them. The CDR3 DNA sequence: TGTGCCAGCAGCTTGTTTGTGGATTTCAATACGCAGTATTTT. As protein: CASSLFVDFNTQYF.

This clonotype was counted a few times. The chain couples TRBV27 to TRBJ2-5; D is possibly TRBD1 (6 bases). V dropped 5 bases and J dropped 2 bases, with 12 bases sitting between them. Per the germline V gene, CDR1 is MNHEY and CDR2 is SMNVEV (reference sequence). This CDR3 comprises 14 residues. CDR3 sequence: CASSQQGRQETQYF. CDR3 DNA: TGTGCCAGCAGTCAACAGGGACGTCAAGAGACCCAGTACTTC.

This clonotype came up many times. The chain is built from TRBV30 and TRBJ2-5, with D perhaps TRBD2 (6 bases). Germline V CDR1 and CDR2: GTSNPN, SVGIG (reference sequence). The CDR3 consists of 14 residues. V lost 1 base, J lost 1 base, and 10 bases lay in between. This CDR3 reads CAWSALATQETQYF. Here the CDR3 DNA reads TGTGCCTGGAGTGCTCTAGCGACCCAAGAGACCCAGTACTTC.

The V call is TRBV7-9, the J call TRBJ2-7, with 9 bases that match TRBD1. This CDR3 is 16 amino acids long. CDR1 SEHNR and CDR2 FQNEAQ come from the germline V gene (reference sequence). Trimming removed 5 bases from V and 2 bases from J; junction bases left unmatched: 10. CDR3 coding DNA: TGTGCCAGCAGCCGAACAGGGGGCGATCGGGCCTACGAGCAGTACTTC. It is translated as CASSRTGGDRAYEQYF.

V usage is TRBV29-1 and J usage is TRBJ2-2; D not certain. The CDR3 length is 11 residues. Trimming left V 1 base short and J 7 bases short, with 4 bases between. From germline, CDR1 is SQVTM and CDR2 ANQGSEA. The CDR3 is CSVEGFGELFF. In nucleotides, the CDR3 is TGCAGCGTTGAAGGGTTCGGGGAGCTGTTTTTT.

This clonotype was observed a handful of times. The rearrangement uses TRBV29-1 and TRBJ2-5; TRBD2 agrees at 7 bases. The trim removed 2 bases at V and 7 bases at J, leaving 7 bases unmatched. The CDR3 loop spans 13 amino acids. From germline, CDR1 is SQVTM and CDR2 ANQGSEA. The CDR3 reads CSVEPGRGGTQYF. The DNA for the CDR3 is TGCAGCGTTGAACCTGGACGCGGGGGGACCCAGTACTTC.

This sequence joins TRBV20-1 and TRBJ2-3; 9 bases line up with TRBD1. CDR3 length: 15 residues. V shed 1 base and J 5 bases; nucleotides not matched to a gene: 7. The germline V gene encodes CDR1 DFQATT and CDR2 SNEGSKA (reference sequence). CDR3 DNA sequence: TGCAGTGCTAGAGGACAGGGGGTTTGGGAAGATACGCAGTATTTT. Residues: CSARGQGVWEDTQYF.

This clonotype was seen only a few times. The chain joins TRBV19 to TRBJ2-7; 7 bases are a match to TRBD2. Looked up from germline, CDR1 is LNHDA and CDR2 is SQIVND (reference sequence). The CDR3 totals 14 residues. The junction had 7 bases not matched to a gene; V was cut back by 6 bases and J by 2 bases. The CDR3 DNA reads TGTGCCAGTAGGCCCTCCGGGGGGACCTACGAGCAGTACTTC. This translates into CASRPSGGTYEQYF.

A few counts support this clonotype. The chain combines TRBV29-1 with TRBJ2-3; D is ambiguous. Germline values: CDR1 SQVTM, CDR2 ANQGSEA. V lost 3 bases, J lost 1 base, and 8 bases lay in between. This CDR3 comprises 13 residues. This CDR3 is CSVDDGRTDTQYF. The CDR3 bases are TGCAGCGTTGATGACGGGCGCACAGATACGCAGTATTTT.

This clonotype was seen more than once but under ten times. The chain joins TRBV7-2 to TRBJ2-1; weak D call: TRBD2 (5 bases). The CDR3 is made up of 11 amino acids. Looked up from germline, CDR1 is SGHTA and CDR2 is FQGNSA. V shed 2 bases and J shed 15 bases, with 11 bases lying between them. The CDR3 nucleotides are TGTGCCAGCAGCTTACGGGAAAGGCTGTTCTTC. This translates into CASSLRERLFF. The whole variable domain, filled in from reference TRBV7-2 and TRBJ2-1, reads GAGVSQSPSNKVTEKGKDVELRCDPISGHTALYWYRQSLGQGLEFLIYFQGNSAPDKSGLPSDRFSAERTGGSVSTLTIQRTQQEDSAVYLCASSLRERLFFGPGTRLTVL.

V usage is TRBV7-9 and J usage is TRBJ2-3; 10 bases agree with TRBD2. After removal of 1 base from V and 6 bases from J, the junction contained 4 bases not matched to a gene. This CDR3 region has 15 residues. Germline V gene data show CDR1 as SEHNR and CDR2 as FQNEAQ (reference sequence). The CDR3 reads CASSLGTSGADTQYF. CDR3 in DNA: TGTGCCAGCAGCTTAGGAACTAGCGGGGCGGATACGCAGTATTTT.

Note on this clonotype: It may be a read error: a sequence one base away is much more abundant. V gene TRBV18 combines with J gene TRBJ1-6; D gene ambiguous. The CDR3 runs to 14 residues. Trimming took 2 bases from V and 8 from J, leaving 10 bases between them. Germline CDR1 reads KGHSH; CDR2 reads LQKENI. The CDR3 protein is CASSPMGEDSPLHF. The CDR3 coding sequence is TGTGCCAGCTCACCAATGGGCGAGGATTCACCCCTCCACTTT.

V and J are TRBV24-1 and TRBJ2-3, with 7 bases identical to TRBD1. Germline-derived CDR1 and CDR2 are KGHDR and SFDVKD. This CDR3 comprises 13 residues. V gave up 10 bases and J gave up 6 bases; unmatched junction bases: 9. CDR3: CATRDSGTDTQYF. CDR3 nucleotides: TGTGCCACTCGGGACAGTGGTACGGATACGCAGTATTTT.

This clonotype was counted a few times. The J gene is TRBJ1-4, the V gene TRBV6-6, with TRBD1 as a possible D gene (6 bases). V lost 5 bases to trimming and J lost 2 bases, with 15 bases between them. The CDR3 consists of 16 residues. Germline V CDR1 and CDR2: MNHNY, SVGAGI (reference sequence). CDR3 sequence: CASSTNLGQTNEKLFF. CDR3 nucleotides: TGTGCCAGCAGTACTAATCTTGGACAGACTAATGAAAAACTGTTTTTT.